This entry lists 11 T cell receptor beta chains sequenced from one sample in a study of CD8 T cells in ankylosing spondylitis. Study-level results: One TCR beta motif, made up of several highly homologous variants, appeared characteristic of ankylosing spondylitis blood.

MiXCR was run by TCRdb on the 5' RACE reads, yielding one entry per CDR3 protein. The data show some 840,000 distinct CDR3 sequences, roughly 12% seen once. What these receptors recognize is not known. Sequenced: blood, either unsorted or a sorted T cell fraction (not recorded which). The receptors were sampled from a male donor with ankylosing spondylitis.

The chain employs TRBV6-2 or TRBV6-3 and TRBJ2-7; D uncertain. The CDR3 extends over 15 amino acids. Germline values: CDR1 MNHEY, CDR2 SVGEGT. The ends were cut back, 5 bases at V and 2 bases at J, with 16 bases in the middle. CDR3 amino acids: CASSRGADNPYEQYF. The CDR3 region has the DNA TGTGCCAGCAGTCGCGGCGCCGACAATCCCTACGAGCAGTACTTC.

This clonotype was seen ten or more times. The gene calls are TRBV20-1 and TRBJ2-7; TRBD1 matches at 8 bases. CDR1 is DFQATT and CDR2 is SNEGSKA in the germline V gene (reference sequence). V trimming: 0 bases; J trimming: 4 bases; junction bases outside the gene matches: 5. The length of the CDR3 is 14 residues. In DNA form, the CDR3 reads TGCAGTGCTAGAGATCCCCGGACAGGGTACGAGCAGTACTTC. Its protein is CSARDPRTGYEQYF.

This clonotype was recorded a few times. The chain employs TRBV5-1 and TRBJ2-2; the D gene is possibly TRBD2 (6 bases). CDR1 is SGHRS, CDR2 YFSETQ, per germline. The CDR3 runs 16 residues. The V end lost 7 bases, the J end lost 0 bases, and 16 bases lay between the germline ends. The CDR3 DNA reads as TGCGCCAGCCGGCTTAGACTAGACGCGAACACCGGGGAGCTGTTTTTT. It encodes CASRLRLDANTGELFF.

This clonotype was seen a handful of times. The J gene is TRBJ2-3, the V gene TRBV10-3; 7 bases align to TRBD2. CDR1 is ENHRY and CDR2 is SYGVKD in the germline V gene. V was pared by 5 bases and J by 0 bases, with 5 bases of the junction left unmatched. The CDR3 is made up of 15 amino acids. Here the CDR3 reads CAISRDYTSTDTQYF. The CDR3 region has the DNA TGTGCCATCAGTAGGGACTACACTAGCACAGATACGCAGTATTTT.

This clonotype was seen many times. V usage is TRBV5-1 and J usage is TRBJ2-7; D unclear. The V end lost 3 bases, the J end lost 0 bases, and 13 bases lay between the germline ends. CDR1 is SGHRS, CDR2 YFSETQ, per germline. The CDR3 covers 15 residues. CDR3 in amino acids: CASSYGRTASYEQYF. Here the CDR3 DNA reads TGCGCCAGCAGCTACGGTCGGACGGCCTCCTACGAGCAGTACTTC.

This clonotype was counted between two and nine times. The V call is TRBV21-1, the J call TRBJ1-1. TRBV21-1 is annotated as a pseudogene. CDR3 length equals 12 residues. CDR3 protein: CASSKKTAEAFF. The CDR3 bases are TGTGCCAGCAGCAAAAAGACGGCTGAAGCTTTCTTT.

This clonotype was counted a few times. This chain joins TRBV20-1 and TRBJ2-4; maybe TRBD1 (6 bases). Trimming left V 0 bases short and J 1 base short, with 7 bases between. CDR3 length: 14 residues. CDR1 DFQATT and CDR2 SNEGSKA come from the germline V gene (reference sequence). This chain's CDR3 is CSARDQGAKNIQYF. The CDR3 DNA reads TGCAGTGCTAGAGATCAGGGGGCCAAAAACATTCAGTACTTC.

In its sample, this clonotype was seen a few times. This sequence joins TRBV28 and TRBJ1-1, with D perhaps matching TRBD1 (5 bases). The CDR3 is made up of 15 amino acids. The V gene lost 6 bases and the J gene lost 4 bases, with 18 bases spanning the gap. CDR1 is MDHEN and CDR2 is SYDVKM in the germline V gene. CDR3 in amino acids: CASRPPGGGRTEAFF. CDR3 coding DNA: TGTGCCAGCAGGCCCCCCGGGGGGGGTCGCACTGAAGCTTTCTTT.

This clonotype has a handful of counts. The V and J genes are TRBV28 and TRBJ2-7; D may be TRBD1 (6 bases). The CDR3 totals 12 residues. Germline CDR1 reads MDHEN; CDR2 reads SYDVKM. The ends were cut back, 6 bases at V and 6 bases at J, with 12 bases in the middle. The CDR3 is CASRGTLGEQYF. The CDR3 DNA sequence: TGTGCCAGCAGGGGGACATTAGGCGAGCAGTACTTC. Full variable domain (remainder filled in from reference TRBV28 and TRBJ2-7): DVKVTQSSRYLVKRTGEKVFLECVQDMDHENMFWYRQDPGLGLRLIYFSYDVKMKEKGDIPEGYSVSREKKERFSLILESASTNQTSMYLCASRGTLGEQYFGPGTRLTVT.

The rearrangement joins TRBV5-5 to TRBJ1-6, with D hard to call. There are 14 residues in the CDR3. The ends were cut back, 0 bases at V and 9 bases at J, with 10 bases in the middle. CDR1 SGHKS and CDR2 YYEKEE come from the germline V gene (reference sequence). The CDR3 bases are TGTGCCAGCAGCTTGGGACCTAGTGTTTCACCCCTCCACTTT. This sequence encodes CASSLGPSVSPLHF. Looking up the rest from reference TRBV5-5 and TRBJ1-6 gives the full variable domain: DAGVTQSPTHLIKTRGQQVTLRCSPISGHKSVSWYQQVLGQGPQFIFQYYEKEERGRGNFPDRFSARQFPNYSSELNVNALLLGDSALYLCASSLGPSVSPLHFGNGTRLTVT.

As for this clonotype: A much more abundant neighbour one base away suggests this may be a read error. The chain links TRBV20-1 to TRBJ1-1; D call uncertain. The length of the CDR3 is 11 residues. The V and J ends lost 0 bases and 12 bases respectively, with 11 bases between them. Per the germline V gene, CDR1 is DFQATT and CDR2 is SNEGSKA (reference sequence). The CDR3 bases are TGCAGTGCTAGAGATATACAAAAACCTTTCTTT. Amino acid sequence: CSARDIQKPFF.